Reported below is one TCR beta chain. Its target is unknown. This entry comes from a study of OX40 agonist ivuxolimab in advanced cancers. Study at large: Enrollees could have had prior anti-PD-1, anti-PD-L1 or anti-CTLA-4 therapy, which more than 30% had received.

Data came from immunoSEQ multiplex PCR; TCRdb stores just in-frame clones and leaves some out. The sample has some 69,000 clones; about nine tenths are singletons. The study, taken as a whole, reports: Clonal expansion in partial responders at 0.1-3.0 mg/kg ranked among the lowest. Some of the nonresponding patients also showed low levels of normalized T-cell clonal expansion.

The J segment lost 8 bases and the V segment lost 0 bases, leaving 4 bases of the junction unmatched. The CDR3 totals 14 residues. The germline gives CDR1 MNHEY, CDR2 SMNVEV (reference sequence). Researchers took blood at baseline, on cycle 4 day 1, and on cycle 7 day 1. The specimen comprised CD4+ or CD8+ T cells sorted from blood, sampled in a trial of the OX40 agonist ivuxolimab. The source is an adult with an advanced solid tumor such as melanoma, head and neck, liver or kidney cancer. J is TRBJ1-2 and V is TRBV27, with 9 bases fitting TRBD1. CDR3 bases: TGTGCCAGCAGTTTATCCCGGACAGGGGTAGGCTACACCTTC. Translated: CASSLSRTGVGYTF.